This T cell receptor beta chain was profiled in a study of T-cell memory formation after mild COVID-19 listed by TCRdb under 2021. For the wider study: Most TCR sequence clusters were specific to one of the two donors. T-cell clones expanding and contracting after mild COVID-19 in two donors were tracked by longitudinal TCRalpha and TCRbeta repertoire sequencing. The cohort comprised two young, previously healthy adult volunteers, one female and one male.

On the study overall, not on this receptor specifically: Contracting CD4+ clones appeared mostly in the CM and EM memory subsets, whereas CD8+ clones were enriched in EMRA. The study included only a couple of mild cases, and larger cohorts that include severe cases with pre-infection samples were judged to be necessary. The second-wave clones that peaked on day 37 were not confirmed to be SARS-CoV-2 specific. From day 15 to 85, contracting clones showed balanced CD4/CD8 phenotypes, whereas a second wave of clones that expanded from day 15 to 37 leaned towards CD4+. The detection of some responding clones in pre-infection memory suggests that pre-existing cross-reactive memory T cells joined the SARS-CoV-2 response.

A few counts support this clonotype. There is no known antigen for this receptor. Within one base of it there is no much larger clone, and no base qualities were kept. The sample was run on an Illumina NovaSeq 6000. cDNA libraries for TCRalpha and TCRbeta were prepared by 5'RACE using constant-segment primers, with sample barcodes and unique molecular identifiers added. Trizol reagent was used to extract RNA from every sample. The libraries were amplified in two PCR steps, and the second step added a second sample barcode and Illumina TruSeq adapters. Sequencing of libraries was performed on an Illumina NovaSeq with 2 x 150 bp paired-end reads. The published analysis was carried out like this. The reads were demultiplexed and collapsed into UMI-guided consensus sequences using migec v1.2.7. Using mixcr v2.1.11, UMI consensuses were aligned to TRA and TRB V and J templates and then assembled into clonotypes. A clonotype was counted as expanded or contracted only if both edgeR and NoisET called the change significant, with noise models trained on biological replicates. edgeR calls used a false discovery rate-adjusted p below 0.01 and a log2 fold-change threshold of 1. As an exploratory analysis of dynamics, max-normalized trajectories of the 1000 most abundant clonotypes were examined by PCA with hierarchical clustering. Separately sequenced CD4+ and CD8+ repertoires were used to assign a CD4 or CD8 phenotype to each responding clone. The public reads were reanalyzed by TCRdb: fastp trimming at Q25, MiXCR alignment, in-frame beta chains only. Identical CDR3 protein sequences are pooled into one entry, listed with their most common genes and DNA. The V and J calls and clone size are TCRdb's, not the authors'. Present in this sample are about 350,000 distinct CDR3 sequences, 25% to 30% of which were seen just once. The top ten hold roughly 13% of the sample.

Trimming removed 1 base from V and 5 bases from J; the gene matches leave 9 bases unexplained. From the cysteine through the phenylalanine, the CDR3 covers 17 amino acids. The sequence is cut down to CDR3 DNA, 51 bases in frame from base 1. From a lookup of the germline V gene, CDR1 and CDR2 are MGHRA and YSYEKL. PBMCs were isolated by Ficoll-Paque density gradient centrifugation. The rearrangement joined TRBV4-1 to TRBJ2-3; 10 bases in the middle match TRBD2. The material sequenced was PBMCs or a T cell subset sorted from them (not recorded which). The TCR was taken from an adult woman who had mild COVID-19 (a few samples of this study predate the infection). The sample titles of this study are shuffled in the database, so cell type and time point are left out; the donor was told from shared clones. The base sequence is TGCGCCAGCAGCCAAGGAACAACTAGCGGGGTTATAGATACGCAGTATTTT. It encodes CASSQGTTSGVIDTQYF.